The sequence of this TCR beta chain was determined in a study of Tregs in tolerant kidney transplant recipients. This CDR3 spans 13 amino acids. Germline CDR1 and CDR2: SGHVS and FNYEAQ. Trimming took 8 bases from V and 4 from J, leaving 13 bases between them. TCRdb's table, derived via immunoSEQ multiplex PCR, lists solely in-frame clones and lacks some. Among approximately 99,000 clones listed, around 91% were seen once. The sequence derives from a human donor who received a combined kidney and bone marrow transplant. The chain has TRBV7-6 and TRBJ2-3; weak D call: TRBD1 (6 bases). This material consisted of CD4+ T cells from blood, taken before the transplant. The DNA for the CDR3 is TGTGCCAGCCCCCAGGGGTTGCCAGATACGCAGTATTTT. Residues: CASPQGLPDTQYF.